These 6 T cell receptor beta chains originate from one sample sequenced in a study of blood T cell repertoires in COVID-19. Generated by immunoSEQ multiplex PCR, the TCRdb table keeps only in-frame clones and is missing some. The repertoire has some 74,000 clones, around 90% of them found once; the top ten carry around 29%. Material: peripheral blood. These receptors came from a man between 45 and 60 years old with acute or convalescent COVID-19.

V gene TRBV10-2 combines with J gene TRBJ1-2, with a weak D call TRBD1 (6 bases). This CDR3 region has 15 residues. The germline V and J ends were trimmed by 3 bases and 1 base, with 12 bases remaining between them. CDR1 and CDR2 (germline): WSHSY, SAAADI. CDR3 in amino acids: CASSDSGQLNYGYTF. DNA for the CDR3: TGCGCCAGCAGTGATTCGGGACAACTTAACTATGGCTACACCTTC.

The V call is TRBV5-1, the J call TRBJ2-5; 8 bases line up with TRBD1. Germline V CDR1 and CDR2: SGHRS, YFSETQ. The CDR3 loop spans 16 amino acids. Trimming took 5 bases from V and 5 from J; bases not matched to a gene: 14. The CDR3 DNA sequence: TGCGCCAGCAGTGCCATGTTGGCAGGGGGCGCGGAGACCCAGTACTTC. It translates to CASSAMLAGGAETQYF.

The chain links TRBV11-3 to TRBJ1-1; TRBD1 might be the D (5 bases). The CDR3 is made up of 13 amino acids. The germline gives CDR1 SGHNT, CDR2 YENEEA. V gave up 2 bases and J gave up 3 bases, with 7 bases separating them. CDR3 in amino acids: CASSLQGYTEAFF. CDR3 nucleotide sequence: TGTGCCAGCAGCTTACAGGGATACACTGAAGCTTTCTTT.

The rearrangement joins TRBV9 to TRBJ1-1; D is ambiguous. Germline V gene sequence: CDR1 SGDLS, CDR2 YYNGEE. This CDR3 region has 15 residues. Trimming shortened V by 3 bases and J by 0 bases, and 12 bases separated the two germline ends. CDR3 sequence reads: CASSAEVGVNTEAFF. The CDR3 nucleotides read TGTGCCAGCAGCGCCGAGGTAGGAGTGAACACTGAAGCTTTCTTT.

The V gene is TRBV3-1 (or the pseudogene TRBV3-2), the J gene TRBJ1-1; no definite D call. V gave up 5 bases and J gave up 4 bases, with 8 bases separating them. Germline V CDR1 and CDR2: LGHDT, YNNKEL (reference sequence). This CDR3 region has 12 residues. The DNA for the CDR3 is TGTGCCAGCAGCGAGCCGCTCACTGAAGCTTTCTTT. Translating gives CASSEPLTEAFF.

J is TRBJ1-2 and V is TRBV3-1 (or the pseudogene TRBV3-2); 9 bases align to TRBD1. CDR1 LGHDT and CDR2 YNNKEL come from the germline V gene (reference sequence). The CDR3 length is 17 residues. V trimming: 3 bases; J trimming: 5 bases; junction bases outside the gene matches: 13. This CDR3 reads CASSHGDRAFSSYGYTF. CDR3 in DNA: TGTGCCAGCAGCCATGGGGACAGGGCCTTCTCCTCTTATGGCTACACCTTC.